These 18 T cell receptor beta chains share one sample of origin, sequenced in a study of metastatic and nonmetastatic thyroid tumors. No patient received treatment before thyroid surgery. TCRdb reanalyzed the PCR reads with MiXCR. This sample carries over 15,000 clones, about 33% of them seen once, and the ten largest clones take roughly 20%. Input material: adjacent normal tissue. Receptors were obtained from a female donor with papillary thyroid cancer or a benign thyroid nodule (not recorded which). Some clones in this sample may be carry-over from other donors' samples.

This clone was recorded many times. The V gene is TRBV18, the J gene TRBJ1-5; a weak D match, TRBD1 (6 bases). V lost 3 bases and J lost 4, with 22 bases in between. In germline, CDR1 is KGHSH, CDR2 LQKENI. This CDR3 spans 18 amino acids. The CDR3 bases are TGTGCCAGCTCACCTACCCGGACAGTGACTACGCTAAATCAGCCCCAGCATTTT. Translated: CASSPTRTVTTLNQPQHF.

The V call is TRBV6-1, the J call TRBJ2-5; D is ambiguous. V lost 1 base, J lost 4 bases, and 7 bases lay in between. Germline V gene lookup returns CDR1 MNHNS and CDR2 SASEGT. The CDR3 loop spans 13 amino acids. The CDR3 region is CASSEVWGETQYF. The DNA for the CDR3 is TGTGCCAGCAGTGAAGTCTGGGGAGAGACCCAGTACTTC.

By sample fraction, this clone is medium-sized (0.01 to 0.1%). V usage is TRBV28 and J usage is TRBJ1-6; 8 bases match TRBD1. V trimming: 6 bases; J trimming: 9 bases; junction bases outside the gene matches: 7. This CDR3 region has 14 residues. Germline lookup yields CDR1 MDHEN and CDR2 SYDVKM. CDR3 sequence reads: CASRESGGSSPLHF. The CDR3 bases are TGTGCCAGCAGAGAGTCAGGGGGCAGTTCACCCCTCCACTTT. Full variable domain (rest looked up from reference TRBV28 and TRBJ1-6): DVKVTQSSRYLVKRTGEKVFLECVQDMDHENMFWYRQDPGLGLRLIYFSYDVKMKEKGDIPEGYSVSREKKERFSLILESASTNQTSMYLCASRESGGSSPLHFGNGTRLTVT.

The chain combines TRBV11-1 with TRBJ1-3, with TRBD1 matching 7 bases. V lost 6 bases to trimming and J lost 3 bases; unmatched junction nucleotides: 8. Germline V CDR1 and CDR2: SGHAT, FQDESV (reference sequence). The CDR3 loop spans 15 amino acids. CDR3 protein: CASSPEQGIGNTIYF. CDR3 sequence (DNA): TGTGCCAGCAGTCCGGAACAGGGGATTGGAAACACCATATATTTT.

V and J are TRBV6-2 or TRBV6-3 and TRBJ2-1, with 11 bases matching TRBD2. CDR1 and CDR2 from the germline V gene are MNHEY and SVGEGT. The CDR3 runs to 17 residues. Trimming took 5 bases from V and 4 from J; bases not matched to a gene: 10. The CDR3 DNA reads TGTGCCAGCAGTCAAAGACTAGCGGGGAATGCATACAATGAGCAGTTCTTC. Protein sequence: CASSQRLAGNAYNEQFF.

This clone came up a few times. V is TRBV6-2 or TRBV6-3 and J is TRBJ1-1; D may be TRBD1 (5 bases). V was clipped by 6 bases and J by 5 bases, with 13 bases between them. CDR1 MNHEY and CDR2 SVGEGT come from the germline V gene. The CDR3 has 13 residues. CDR3 sequence reads: CASSPGTVTEAFF. CDR3 sequence (DNA): TGTGCCAGCAGCCCCGGGACGGTAACTGAAGCTTTCTTT.

CDR3 DNA sequence: TGTGCCAGTAGTACGGCCGGGACAGGAGATAATCAGCCCCAGCATTTT. This translates into CASSTAGTGDNQPQHF. V and J are TRBV19 and TRBJ1-5, with 8 bases matching TRBD1. The CDR3 consists of 16 residues. In germline, CDR1 is LNHDA, CDR2 SQIVND (reference sequence). Trimming at V came to 4 bases and at J to 4 bases, leaving 9 bases not matched to a gene.

The chain has TRBV28 and TRBJ1-2; D is perhaps TRBD1 (5 bases). Trimming took off 7 bases at V and 2 bases at J, with 8 bases between the two ends. This CDR3 comprises 12 residues. CDR1 and CDR2 from the germline V gene are MDHEN and SYDVKM. The CDR3 nucleotides read TGTGCCAGCACGAAGGGGAACTATGGCTACACCTTC. This codes for CASTKGNYGYTF.

By frequency in the sample, this clone is medium-sized. V gene TRBV24-1 combines with J gene TRBJ1-2; D gene ambiguous. Trimming removed 2 bases at V and 4 bases at J, with 13 bases between. Germline lookup yields CDR1 KGHDR and CDR2 SFDVKD. CDR3 size: 15 residues. CDR3 nucleotide sequence: TGTGCCACCAGTGATTCGGAAAGGTCTTTCTATGGCTACACCTTC. Translation gives CATSDSERSFYGYTF.

The table lists this clone with a few counts. In DNA, the CDR3 is TGTGCCAGCAGCTTAGCGTGGACCGGGGAGCTGTTTTTT. It encodes CASSLAWTGELFF. The chain joins TRBV7-2 to TRBJ2-2; D call uncertain. The length of the CDR3 is 13 residues. The germline V gene encodes CDR1 SGHTA and CDR2 FQGNSA. Trimming cost V 0 bases and J 5 bases, with 4 bases left between them. Using reference TRBV7-2 and TRBJ2-2 for the parts outside the CDR3, the full variable domain is GAGVSQSPSNKVTEKGKDVELRCDPISGHTALYWYRQSLGQGLEFLIYFQGNSAPDKSGLPSDRFSAERTGGSVSTLTIQRTQQEDSAVYLCASSLAWTGELFFGEGSRLTVL.

In this sample, this clone turned up once. The chain recombines TRBV9 with TRBJ2-3, with no clear D. CDR3 length equals 13 residues. V dropped 3 bases and J dropped 1 base, with 6 bases sitting between them. Per the germline V gene, CDR1 is SGDLS and CDR2 is YYNGEE. The CDR3 protein is CASSDIRTDTQYF. Written as DNA, the CDR3 is TGTGCCAGCAGCGACATACGCACAGATACGCAGTATTTT.

This sequence joins TRBV19 and TRBJ2-5; no clear D. V lost 6 bases to trimming and J lost 4 bases, with 12 bases between them. The CDR3 has 13 amino acids. Germline-derived CDR1 and CDR2 are LNHDA and SQIVND (reference sequence). The CDR3, as DNA: TGTGCCAGTAGGGGGATTAGAGGAGAGACCCAGTACTTC. It translates to CASRGIRGETQYF. Full variable domain (remainder filled in from reference TRBV19 and TRBJ2-5): DGGITQSPKYLFRKEGQNVTLSCEQNLNHDAMYWYRQDPGQGLRLIYYSQIVNDFQKGDIAEGYSVSREKKESFPLTVTSAQKNPTAFYLCASRGIRGETQYFGPGTRLLVL.

The chain combines TRBV24-1 with TRBJ2-2; D is uncertain. This CDR3 has 13 residues. V lost 0 bases to trimming and J lost 5 bases, with 3 bases between them. Germline V gives CDR1 KGHDR, CDR2 SFDVKD. In nucleotides, the CDR3 is TGTGCCACCAGTGATTTGCTAACCGGGGAGCTGTTTTTT. The encoded protein is CATSDLLTGELFF.

By share, this clone ranks as medium-sized. This chain links TRBV20-1 with TRBJ2-6, with 9 bases identical to TRBD2. Germline V gene data show CDR1 as DFQATT and CDR2 as SNEGSKA (reference sequence). CDR3 length: 19 residues. V was clipped by 3 bases and J by 0 bases; unmatched bases: 12. The CDR3 region has the DNA TGCAGTGCTAGTCGGGTAGCGGGGGCCCTCAACTCTGGGGCCAACGTCCTGACTTTC. Its translation is CSASRVAGALNSGANVLTF.

The genes are TRBV4-1 and TRBJ2-1, with a possible D match to TRBD2 (6 bases). Trimming pared 0 bases from V and 9 bases from J, leaving 15 bases between. Per germline, CDR1 MGHRA and CDR2 YSYEKL. This CDR3 is 15 amino acids long. The CDR3, as DNA: TGCGCCAGCAGCCAAGATGGTCGGGGGAAGGGTGAGCAGTTCTTC. This gives the protein CASSQDGRGKGEQFF.

This clone was recorded at least ten times. This may arise from a read error, as a much more abundant clone is one base away. The rearrangement joins TRBV7-2 to TRBJ2-1; D might be TRBD2 (6 bases). The CDR3 sequence is 17 residues long. CDR1 is SGHTA, CDR2 FQGNSA, per germline. Trimming stripped 4 bases from V and 0 bases from J, with 16 bases between. CDR3 bases: TGTGCCAGCAGCTCTCAGCCGGGACTCCACTCCTACAATGAGCAGTTCTTC. This gives the protein CASSSQPGLHSYNEQFF.

Comment on this clone: The junction differs from germline at one of its ends, possibly a read error. This chain connects TRBV3-1 to TRBJ1-6; D might be TRBD1 (5 bases). CDR3 length: 14 residues. Germline V lookup: CDR1 LGHDT, CDR2 YNNKEL (reference sequence). The CDR3 sequence is CASSQGVPNSHLHF. The CDR3 nucleotides are TGTGCCAGCAGCCAGGGGGTCCCTAACTCACACCTCCACTTT.

This clone was counted at least ten times. Other DNA sequences within the sample encode an identical CDR3. The rearrangement joins TRBV12-5 to TRBJ2-5; unclear D gene. Germline V gene sequence: CDR1 LGHNT, CDR2 FRNRAP. The CDR3 contains 17 residues. CDR3: CAGGLAPRAQRQETQYF. The CDR3 region has the DNA TGTGCAGGTGGTTTGGCCCCCCGGGCTCAACGACAAGAGACCCAGTACTTC.